This T cell receptor (beta chain) comes out of a study of T cells in Graves' hyperthyroidism and ophthalmopathy. Amplification targeted TCR beta CDR3 regions from RNA transcripts. The primer set for the first-round RT-PCR of the TCR CDR3 was HTBI. TCRdb independently ran MiXCR on the multiplex PCR reads; one entry per CDR3 protein. This table holds 550,000 to 700,000 distinct CDR3 sequences, roughly 15% found once. Uncontrolled infections, other autoimmune diseases, pregnancy or lactation led to exclusion of patients. Germline assignment: CDR1 LNHDA and CDR2 SQIVND (reference sequence). CDR3 length: 16 residues. V shed 3 bases and J 6 bases; nucleotides not matched to a gene: 12.

The TCR sequence derives from a woman between 40 and 55 years old with Graves' ophthalmopathy. Sequencing used blood. The chain combines TRBV19 with TRBJ2-7; 9 bases line up with TRBD2. The CDR3 reads CASSMEPGLAGSEQYF. CDR3 nucleotides: TGTGCCAGTAGTATGGAGCCAGGGCTAGCGGGAAGCGAGCAGTACTTC.